The 22 T cell receptor beta chains below come from one sample, sequenced in a study of CD8+CD57+ T cells in acquired aplastic anemia. TCR beta VDJ combinations and CDR3 sequences were profiled from genomic DNA. TCRdb called the reads again in MiXCR, with one record for every CDR3 protein. Seen here are 250,000 or so distinct CDR3 sequences, around 43% observed once, and the top ten hold under 9%. Sequencing was done on patients that had shown CD8+CD57+ cell expansion by flow cytometry. The sequencing sample was made of sorted CD4+, CD8+, or CD8+CD57+ T cells (not recorded which) from PBMCs. These receptors were obtained from a human donor with aplastic anemia.

Many counts were recorded for this clonotype. V and J are TRBV20-1 and TRBJ2-5; possibly TRBD2 for D (7 bases). CDR3 length: 14 residues. Germline CDR1 reads DFQATT; CDR2 reads SNEGSKA (reference sequence). V was trimmed by 1 base and J by 1 base, leaving 10 bases between them. CDR3: CSARAGGPQETQYF. For the CDR3, the DNA is TGCAGTGCTAGAGCGGGGGGCCCCCAAGAGACCCAGTACTTC.

The chain couples TRBV20-1 to TRBJ2-5; a weak D match, TRBD1 (5 bases). The CDR3 totals 13 residues. V lost 2 bases to trimming and J lost 2 bases, with 9 bases between them. Germline loops: CDR1 DFQATT, CDR2 SNEGSKA (reference sequence). The CDR3 DNA reads as TGCAGTGCTAGATACAGGCAACAAGAGACCCAGTACTTC. It yields the protein CSARYRQQETQYF.

The rearrangement uses TRBV20-1 and TRBJ1-2; D unresolved. CDR3 length: 13 residues. V lost 1 base to trimming and J lost 6 bases, with 12 bases between them. Germline V gives CDR1 DFQATT, CDR2 SNEGSKA (reference sequence). In DNA, the CDR3 is TGCAGTGCTAGAGCCCCAGAGTTAAATGGCTACACCTTC. This sequence encodes CSARAPELNGYTF.

A remark on this clonotype: A much larger clone sits a single nucleotide away, making a read error possible. The chain carries TRBV20-1 and TRBJ2-2, with D possibly TRBD2 on 6 matching bases. The CDR3 consists of 13 residues. Germline lookup yields CDR1 DFQATT and CDR2 SNEGSKA (reference sequence). CDR3 DNA: TGCAGTGCTAGGGATCTGGACACCGGGGGGCTGTTTTTT. Its translation is CSARDLDTGGLFF.

The rearrangement uses TRBV24-1 and TRBJ1-5, with D possibly TRBD1 on 6 matching bases. The germline V and J ends were trimmed by 10 bases and 6 bases, with 15 bases remaining between them. This CDR3 is 13 amino acids long. Germline V gives CDR1 KGHDR, CDR2 SFDVKD. CDR3 sequence: CATAGEVGQPQHF. The CDR3 nucleotides are TGTGCCACAGCAGGGGAAGTGGGTCAGCCCCAGCATTTT.

In its sample, this clonotype was seen many times. V gene TRBV7-9 combines with J gene TRBJ1-1, with TRBD1 as a possible D gene (5 bases). Germline V gene lookup returns CDR1 SEHNR and CDR2 FQNEAQ (reference sequence). Trimming took 3 bases from V and 0 from J, leaving 8 bases between them. The CDR3 has 14 amino acids. The CDR3 region has the DNA TGTGCCAGCAGCTTGGGGGGGATGAACACTGAAGCTTTCTTT. Its translation is CASSLGGMNTEAFF.

This chain connects TRBV29-1 to TRBJ1-3; maybe TRBD1 (5 bases). Trimming left V 3 bases short and J 7 bases short, with 13 bases between. The CDR3 spans 13 residues. The germline V gene encodes CDR1 SQVTM and CDR2 ANQGSEA. CDR3 DNA sequence: TGCAGCGTTGATGGGGGTTCTAGGAACACCATATATTTT. Protein: CSVDGGSRNTIYF.

This clonotype was counted many times. The chain is built from TRBV7-6 and TRBJ2-7; D remains ambiguous. Trimming left V 5 bases short and J 3 bases short, with 14 bases between. The germline CDR1 and CDR2 sequences are SGHVS and FNYEAQ. This CDR3 has 14 residues. The CDR3 bases are TGTGCCAGCAGCCCCAGGATGAGCTACTACGAGCAGTACTTC. It yields the protein CASSPRMSYYEQYF.

V and J are TRBV25-1 and TRBJ2-7; a weak D match, TRBD1 (5 bases). Germline CDR1 is MGHDK and CDR2 is SYGVNS. The germline V and J ends were trimmed by 6 bases and 2 bases, with 17 bases remaining between them. The CDR3 loop spans 15 amino acids. The CDR3 is CASSASGKGAYEQYF. The CDR3 coding sequence is TGTGCCAGCAGCGCCTCCGGTAAAGGGGCCTACGAGCAGTACTTC.

With respect to this clonotype: A much larger clone lies a single base off, so this may be a read error. This chain's CDR3 is CASRLRGLGYEQYF. The CDR3 region has the DNA TGTGCCAGCAGGTTGAGGGGTTTGGGGTACGAGCAGTACTTC. This chain connects TRBV6-6 to TRBJ2-7; TRBD1 or TRBD2 may be the D gene (5 bases each). Germline lookup yields CDR1 MNHNY and CDR2 SVGAGI (reference sequence). The CDR3 sequence is 14 residues long. V was trimmed by 6 bases and J by 4 bases, leaving 16 bases between them.

This clonotype was counted once. This may be a read error, as it is one base from a much larger clone. V usage is TRBV4-1 and J usage is TRBJ2-7; TRBD2 might be the D (5 bases). The germline V gene encodes CDR1 MGHRA and CDR2 YSYEKL. V shed 4 bases and J shed 6 bases, with 10 bases lying between them. This CDR3 is built from 12 residues. CDR3 sequence (DNA): TGCGCCAGCAGCCCGGGGAGTGGCGAGCAGTACTTC. This codes for CASSPGSGEQYF.

This clonotype was recorded at least ten times. The chain employs TRBV4-1 and TRBJ2-2; no firm D call. V lost 4 bases, J lost 6 bases, and 9 bases lay in between. This CDR3 region has 13 residues. The germline V gene has CDR1 MGHRA and CDR2 YSYEKL. The CDR3 nucleotides are TGCGCCAGCAGCCCGCCCTTGGCCGGGGAGCTGTTTTTT. Translated, it gives CASSPPLAGELFF.

Ten or more counts support this clonotype. The rearrangement links TRBV7-2 to TRBJ2-7, with D possibly being TRBD1 (5 bases). The CDR3 extends over 12 amino acids. The V and J ends lost 5 bases and 6 bases respectively, with 11 bases between them. Germline loops: CDR1 SGHTA, CDR2 FQGNSA. In DNA form, the CDR3 reads TGTGCCAGCAGCCCGACAGTGAGCGAGCAGTACTTC. Translation gives CASSPTVSEQYF.

Many counts were recorded for this clonotype. V gene TRBV6-5 combines with J gene TRBJ1-1; 7 bases fit TRBD1. Germline V gives CDR1 MNHEY, CDR2 SVGAGI. The CDR3 sequence is 12 residues long. The trim removed 11 bases at V and 4 bases at J, leaving 7 bases unmatched. The CDR3 region is CASGQARTEAFF. The CDR3 coding sequence is TGTGCCTCCGGACAGGCGCGCACTGAAGCTTTCTTT.

V usage is TRBV20-1 and J usage is TRBJ2-7; a weak D match, TRBD2 (5 bases). The CDR3 runs to 13 residues. V lost 3 bases, J lost 2 bases, and 11 bases lay in between. Germline V CDR1 and CDR2: DFQATT, SNEGSKA (reference sequence). CDR3 sequence reads: CSARAGLTYEQYF. In DNA form, the CDR3 reads TGCAGTGCTAGGGCGGGCCTAACCTACGAGCAGTACTTC.

In this sample, this clonotype turned up many times. The J gene is TRBJ2-2, the V gene TRBV27, with a tentative D call TRBD1 (6 bases). Germline V gene sequence: CDR1 MNHEY, CDR2 SMNVEV (reference sequence). Trimming removed 6 bases from V and 9 bases from J, with 11 bases in between. The CDR3 contains 12 residues. The CDR3 DNA reads as TGTGCCAGCAGCATACAGGGCAGGGAGCTGTTTTTT. Amino acids: CASSIQGRELFF.

The sample holds many counts of this clonotype. The J gene is TRBJ2-3, the V gene TRBV6-4; 8 bases align to TRBD2. The CDR3 runs 15 residues. Germline assignment: CDR1 MRHNA and CDR2 SNTAGT. Trimming removed 3 bases from V and 0 bases from J; junction bases left unmatched: 2. Here the CDR3 reads CASSESSGSTDTQYF. The CDR3 bases are TGTGCCAGCAGTGAATCTAGCGGGAGCACAGATACGCAGTATTTT.

In this sample, this clonotype turned up many times. This chain joins TRBV7-9 and TRBJ2-1; either TRBD1 or TRBD2 may fit D (5 bases each). There are 16 residues in the CDR3. Germline V gives CDR1 SEHNR, CDR2 FQNEAQ (reference sequence). V was pared by 2 bases and J by 4 bases, with 15 bases between. The CDR3 region has the DNA TGTGCCAGCAGCTTACTCCACCGGGGCAGATACAATGAGCAGTTCTTC. Translating it yields CASSLLHRGRYNEQFF.

This clonotype was counted at least ten times. The chain carries TRBV25-1 and TRBJ2-3; 7 positions agree with TRBD2. CDR3 length equals 17 residues. Trimming took 4 bases from V and 0 from J; bases not matched to a gene: 10. Germline assignment: CDR1 MGHDK and CDR2 SYGVNS. The CDR3 here is CASSGLTSNPSTDTQYF. The CDR3, as DNA: TGTGCCAGCAGTGGCCTGACTAGCAATCCTAGCACAGATACGCAGTATTTT.

About this clonotype: An end of the junction does not agree with germline; a read error may underlie this. V is TRBV5-1 and J is TRBJ2-3; 7 nucleotides line up with TRBD2. Germline V gene data show CDR1 as SGHRS and CDR2 as YFSETQ. The length of the CDR3 is 16 residues. As DNA, the CDR3 is TGTGCCAGCAGCTTGAGAGCGGGACGGAACACAGATACGCAGTATTTT. Residues: CASSLRAGRNTDTQYF. Using reference TRBV5-1 and TRBJ2-3 for the parts outside the CDR3, the full variable domain is KAGVTQTPRYLIKTRGQQVTLSCSPISGHRSVSWYQQTPGQGLQFLFEYFSETQRNKGNFPGRFSGRQFSNSRSEMNVSTLELGDSALYLCASSLRAGRNTDTQYFGPGTRLTVL.

The chain combines TRBV28 with TRBJ2-7, with 8 nucleotides matching TRBD2. V gave up 7 bases and J gave up 2 bases; unmatched junction bases: 10. The CDR3 has 15 amino acids. Germline V gene lookup returns CDR1 MDHEN and CDR2 SYDVKM. CDR3 DNA sequence: TGTGCCAGCACTACACGGGGGGGTTCGGCCTACGAGCAGTACTTC. Its protein product is CASTTRGGSAYEQYF. Supplemented by reference TRBV28 and TRBJ2-7, the full variable domain reads DVKVTQSSRYLVKRTGEKVFLECVQDMDHENMFWYRQDPGLGLRLIYFSYDVKMKEKGDIPEGYSVSREKKERFSLILESASTNQTSMYLCASTTRGGSAYEQYFGPGTRLTVT.

This clonotype was counted between two and nine times. The CDR3 sequence: CASSQGQTRNTEAFF. The CDR3 DNA follows: TGTGCCAGCAGCCAAGGTCAGACAAGGAACACTGAAGCTTTCTTT. The chain has TRBV3-1 and TRBJ1-1; unclear D gene. Germline CDR1 LGHDT, CDR2 YNNKEL (reference sequence). V lost 1 base to trimming and J lost 1 base, with 10 bases between them. CDR3 length: 15 residues.